This T cell receptor beta chain was sequenced during a study of shared clonotypes between healthy human individuals. Regarding this clone: The antigen is undetermined.

Study results and caveats: Clonotype sharing levels among donors were expected to vary with sequencing depth.

Germline V gives CDR1 KGHSH, CDR2 LQKENI. The V end lost 0 bases, the J end lost 0 bases, and 12 bases lay between the germline ends. The CDR3 has 17 residues. Those who donated, Caucasian adults without exception, all lived in Nashville, Tennessee. Produced via immunoSEQ multiplex PCR; TCRdb's table is partial and in-frame only. The data show around 2.1 million clones, with approximately 94% seen just once and 0.1% to 0.15% held by the top ten. This sequence originates from a man between 18 and 29 years old in good health. The V and J genes are TRBV18 and TRBJ1-3, with a possible D match to TRBD1 (5 bases). Sequencing used naive CD4+ T cells sorted from blood. Subset noted: CD45RA+ positively selected. CDR3 region: CASSPPGRRVSGNTIYF. The DNA for the CDR3 is TGTGCCAGCTCACCACCGGGACGGAGAGTCTCTGGAAACACCATATATTTT.